Presented here are 10 T cell receptor beta chains from one specimen sequenced in a study of cytomegalovirus exposure and HLA in healthy donors. A multiplex PCR was run with 60 Vbeta primers and 13 Jbeta primers. Some clones are missing from TCRdb's copy, which holds only in-frame ones; the method was immunoSEQ multiplex PCR. Here the sample spans about 160,000 clones, roughly 79% being singletons. Sequencing was done on a sample of PBMCs. The receptors derive from a woman in her thirties or forties in good health and CMV-seronegative.

This rearrangement joins TRBV6-5 to TRBJ2-7; 7 bases agree with TRBD2. The V segment lost 7 bases and the J segment 3 bases; nucleotides outside the gene matches: 6. Germline V gene sequence: CDR1 MNHEY, CDR2 SVGAGI. CDR3 size: 13 residues. The CDR3 is CASISPGGYEQYF. In DNA, the CDR3 is TGTGCCAGCATATCTCCGGGGGGCTACGAGCAGTACTTC.

This clone has more than one count but fewer than ten. V gene TRBV25-1 combines with J gene TRBJ2-1, with TRBD2 matching over 10 bases. Germline trimming cut 4 bases from V and 5 bases from J; bases unmatched to any gene: 8. The CDR3 runs 16 residues. Germline CDR1 is MGHDK and CDR2 is SYGVNS. In DNA, the CDR3 is TGTGCCAGCAGTGCGGCTAGCGGGAGTTTGAACAATGAGCAGTTCTTC. The encoded protein is CASSAASGSLNNEQFF.

This chain uses TRBV29-1 with TRBJ2-3; possible D gene TRBD2, 6 bases. With 1 base removed from V and 6 bases from J, the gap between germline ends came to 17 bases. The CDR3 is made up of 15 amino acids. Germline CDR1 SQVTM, CDR2 ANQGSEA. CDR3 region: CSVEVGTPVGDTQYF. The CDR3 bases are TGCAGCGTTGAAGTTGGGACTCCCGTGGGGGATACGCAGTATTTT.

Comments on this clone: The junction does not match germline at one end; this may be a read error. The chain joins TRBV6-1 to TRBJ2-7, with 12 nucleotides matching TRBD2. Germline V gene data show CDR1 as MNHNS and CDR2 as SASEGT. CDR3 size: 14 residues. The CDR3 DNA is TGTGCCGGCAGTACACTAGCGGGAGGCGACGAGCAGTACTTC. Translated, it gives CAGSTLAGGDEQYF.

The chain recombines TRBV7-8 with TRBJ2-2; D might be TRBD1 (6 bases). There are 16 residues in the CDR3. Germline V gene data show CDR1 as SGHVS and CDR2 as FQNEAQ. V was pared by 3 bases and J by 0 bases, with 11 bases between. CDR3 coding DNA: TGTGCCAGCAGCTTGCGACAGGCGGCGAACACCGGGGAGCTGTTTTTT. Amino acid sequence: CASSLRQAANTGELFF.

The CDR3 nucleotides are TGTGCCAGCAGTATGGACAGGGTCTATGAGCAGTTCTTC. Its translation: CASSMDRVYEQFF. This chain links TRBV5-6 with TRBJ2-1, with TRBD1 matching 8 bases. CDR1 and CDR2 (germline): SGHDT, YYEEEE. V shed 5 bases, J shed 8 bases, and the junction held 6 bases outside the gene matches. The CDR3 contains 13 residues.

The chain uses TRBV7-8 and TRBJ1-1; D not resolved. This CDR3 spans 13 amino acids. The germline V gene encodes CDR1 SGHVS and CDR2 FQNEAQ. V lost 2 bases to trimming and J lost 4 bases, with 8 bases between them. The CDR3 sequence is CASSLSGGTEAFF. The CDR3 DNA sequence: TGTGCCAGCAGCTTATCAGGAGGCACTGAAGCTTTCTTT.

The J gene is TRBJ2-7, the V gene TRBV6-5, with 9 bases aligning to TRBD1. The CDR3 sequence is 14 residues long. Germline values: CDR1 MNHEY, CDR2 SVGAGI. J lost 4 bases, V lost 4 bases, and 5 bases had no gene match. The CDR3 DNA reads TGTGCCAGCAGTTCCGGGACAGGGAAATACGAGCAGTACTTC. The encoded protein is CASSSGTGKYEQYF.

The chain links TRBV19 to TRBJ1-1; D might be TRBD1 (6 bases). The germline gives CDR1 LNHDA, CDR2 SQIVND (reference sequence). Trimming took 4 bases from V and 9 from J, leaving 21 bases between them. The CDR3 spans 15 residues. This CDR3 reads CASSNGGATEVKAFF. DNA for the CDR3: TGTGCCAGTAGTAATGGGGGGGCTACAGAGGTAAAAGCTTTCTTT.

The chain is built from TRBV2 and TRBJ2-7, with 8 bases lining up with TRBD2. The CDR3 is made up of 14 amino acids. CDR1 is SNHLY and CDR2 is FYNNEI in the germline V gene. The V and J ends lost 5 bases and 5 bases, in that order; junction bases with no gene match: 8. CDR3 loop: CASSPGLVPNEQYF. The CDR3 bases are TGTGCCAGCAGTCCGGGACTAGTCCCGAACGAGCAGTACTTC.